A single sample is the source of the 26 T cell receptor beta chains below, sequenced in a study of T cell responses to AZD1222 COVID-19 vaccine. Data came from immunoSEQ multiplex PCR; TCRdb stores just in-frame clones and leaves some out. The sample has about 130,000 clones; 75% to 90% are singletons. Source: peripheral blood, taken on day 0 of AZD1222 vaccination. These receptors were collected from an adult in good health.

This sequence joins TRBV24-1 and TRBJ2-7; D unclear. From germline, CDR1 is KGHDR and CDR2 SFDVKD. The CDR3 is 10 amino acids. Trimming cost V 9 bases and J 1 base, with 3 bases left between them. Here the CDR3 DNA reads TGTGCCACCGGGTCCTACGAGCAGTACTTC. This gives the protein CATGSYEQYF.

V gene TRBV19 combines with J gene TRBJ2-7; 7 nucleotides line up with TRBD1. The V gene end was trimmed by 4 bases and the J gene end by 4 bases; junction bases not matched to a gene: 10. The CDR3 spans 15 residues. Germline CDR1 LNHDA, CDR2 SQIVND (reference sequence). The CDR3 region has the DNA TGTGCCAGTAGTACCTCCTCGGGACAGTCGTACGAGCAGTACTTC. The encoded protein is CASSTSSGQSYEQYF.

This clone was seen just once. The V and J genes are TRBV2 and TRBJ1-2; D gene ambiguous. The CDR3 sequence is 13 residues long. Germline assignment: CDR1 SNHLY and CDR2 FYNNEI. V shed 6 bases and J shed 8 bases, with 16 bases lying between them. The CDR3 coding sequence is TGTGCCAGCAGGGCGTCGCGGGCGCAAGGCTACACCTTC. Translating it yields CASRASRAQGYTF.

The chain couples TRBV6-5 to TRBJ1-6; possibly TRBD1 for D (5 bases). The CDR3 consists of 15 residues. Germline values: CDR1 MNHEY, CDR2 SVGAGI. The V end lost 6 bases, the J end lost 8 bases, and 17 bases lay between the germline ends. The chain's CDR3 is CASRTTGAGDSPLHF. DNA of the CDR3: TGTGCCAGCAGGACAACCGGGGCCGGGGATTCACCCCTCCACTTT.

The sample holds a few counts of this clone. The CDR3 sequence: CASSDAGFMNTEAFF. The DNA for the CDR3 is TGTGCCAGCAGTGACGCAGGGTTTATGAACACTGAAGCTTTCTTT. The chain recombines TRBV25-1 with TRBJ1-1; a possible D gene is TRBD1 (5 bases). Trimming stripped 3 bases from V and 0 bases from J, with 11 bases between. The V gene's germline CDR1 is MGHDK and CDR2 SYGVNS. The CDR3 runs 15 residues.

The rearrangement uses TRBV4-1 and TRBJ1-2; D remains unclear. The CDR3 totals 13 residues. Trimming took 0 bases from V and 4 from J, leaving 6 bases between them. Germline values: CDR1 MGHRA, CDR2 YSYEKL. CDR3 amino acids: CASSQDPFYGYTF. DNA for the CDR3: TGCGCCAGCAGCCAAGACCCATTCTATGGCTACACCTTC.

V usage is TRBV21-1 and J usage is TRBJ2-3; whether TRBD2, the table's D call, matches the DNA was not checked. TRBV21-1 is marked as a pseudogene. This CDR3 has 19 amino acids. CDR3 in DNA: TGTGCCAGCAGCAAAGAGGCGGGGAGAACGGGCCGGGGCACAGATACGCAGTATTTT. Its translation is CASSKEAGRTGRGTDTQYF.

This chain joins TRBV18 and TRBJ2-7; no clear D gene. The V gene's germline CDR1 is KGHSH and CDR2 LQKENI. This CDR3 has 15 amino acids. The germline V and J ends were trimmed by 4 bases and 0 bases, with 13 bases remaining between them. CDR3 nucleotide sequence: TGTGCCAGCTCACTCACGGCACAGAACTCCTACGAGCAGTACTTC. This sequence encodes CASSLTAQNSYEQYF. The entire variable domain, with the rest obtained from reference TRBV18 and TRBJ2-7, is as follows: NAGVMQNPRHLVRRRGQEARLRCSPMKGHSHVYWYRQLPEEGLKFMVYLQKENIIDESGMPKERFSAEFPKEGPSILRIQQVVRGDSAAYFCASSLTAQNSYEQYFGPGTRLTVT.

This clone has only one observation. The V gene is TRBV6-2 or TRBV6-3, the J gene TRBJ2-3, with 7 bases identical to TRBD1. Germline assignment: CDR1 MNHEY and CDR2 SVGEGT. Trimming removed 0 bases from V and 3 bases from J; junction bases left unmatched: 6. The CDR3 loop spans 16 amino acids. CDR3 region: CASSYSPQGLTDTQYF. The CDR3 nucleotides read TGTGCCAGCAGTTACTCGCCACAGGGGTTGACAGATACGCAGTATTTT.

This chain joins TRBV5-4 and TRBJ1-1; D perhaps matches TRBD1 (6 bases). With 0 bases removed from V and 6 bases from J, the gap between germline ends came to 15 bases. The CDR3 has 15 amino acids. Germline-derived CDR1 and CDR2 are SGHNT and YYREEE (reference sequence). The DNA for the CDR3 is TGTGCCAGCAGCTTGGTGGGGGCCGTGGGCGCTGAAGCTTTCTTT. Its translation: CASSLVGAVGAEAFF.

This chain's CDR3 is CASSPEGQVDPNYGYTF. CDR3 sequence (DNA): TGCGCCAGCAGCCCCGAGGGACAGGTCGACCCTAACTATGGCTACACCTTC. V gene TRBV5-1 combines with J gene TRBJ1-2; 8 nucleotides agree with TRBD1. This CDR3 has 17 amino acids. Germline V CDR1 and CDR2: SGHRS, YFSETQ. Trimming removed 4 bases from V and 0 bases from J; junction bases left unmatched: 11.

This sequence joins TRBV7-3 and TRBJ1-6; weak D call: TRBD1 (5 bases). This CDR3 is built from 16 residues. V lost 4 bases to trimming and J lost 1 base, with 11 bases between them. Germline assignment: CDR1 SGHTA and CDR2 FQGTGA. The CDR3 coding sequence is TGTGCCAGCAGCTACTACGGGGGATCCTATAATTCACCCCTCCACTTT. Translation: CASSYYGGSYNSPLHF.

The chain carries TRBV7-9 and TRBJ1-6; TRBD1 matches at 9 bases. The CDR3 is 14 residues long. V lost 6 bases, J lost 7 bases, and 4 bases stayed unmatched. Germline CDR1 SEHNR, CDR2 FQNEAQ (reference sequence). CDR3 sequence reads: CASRRTGDNSPLHF. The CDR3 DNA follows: TGTGCCAGCAGACGGACAGGGGACAATTCACCCCTCCACTTT.

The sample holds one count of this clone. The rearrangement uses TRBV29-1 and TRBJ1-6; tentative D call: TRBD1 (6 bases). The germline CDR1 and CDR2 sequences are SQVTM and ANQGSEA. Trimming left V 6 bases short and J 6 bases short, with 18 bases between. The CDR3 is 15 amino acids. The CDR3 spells CSVTTGGGGNSPLHF. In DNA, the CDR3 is TGCAGCGTCACAACGGGGGGCGGAGGTAATTCACCCCTCCACTTT.

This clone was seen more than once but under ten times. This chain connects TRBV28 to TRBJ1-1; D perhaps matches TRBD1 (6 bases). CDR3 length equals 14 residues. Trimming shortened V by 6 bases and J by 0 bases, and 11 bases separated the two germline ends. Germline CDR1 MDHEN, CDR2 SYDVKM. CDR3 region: CASRYPGVNTEAFF. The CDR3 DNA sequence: TGTGCCAGCAGATACCCAGGGGTGAACACTGAAGCTTTCTTT.

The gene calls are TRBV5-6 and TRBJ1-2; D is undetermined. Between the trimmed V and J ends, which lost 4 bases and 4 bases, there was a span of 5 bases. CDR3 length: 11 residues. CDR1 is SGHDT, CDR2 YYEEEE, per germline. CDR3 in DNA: TGTGCCAGCAGCGGAGGCTATGGCTACACCTTC. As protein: CASSGGYGYTF.

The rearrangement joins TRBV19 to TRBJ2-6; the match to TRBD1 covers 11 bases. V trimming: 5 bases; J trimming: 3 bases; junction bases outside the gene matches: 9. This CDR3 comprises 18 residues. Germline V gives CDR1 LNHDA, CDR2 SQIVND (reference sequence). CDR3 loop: CASSPRTGGGGGANVLTF. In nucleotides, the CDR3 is TGTGCCAGTAGTCCTCGGACAGGGGGCGGAGGTGGGGCCAACGTCCTGACTTTC.

Here the CDR3 reads CASSLNGGLAGVADTQYF. The DNA of the CDR3 is TGTGCCAGCAGTTTAAACGGGGGACTAGCGGGGGTGGCAGATACGCAGTATTTT. The genes are TRBV27 and TRBJ2-3; TRBD2 agrees at 14 bases. V shed 2 bases, J shed 4 bases, and the junction held 8 bases outside the gene matches. The germline V gene encodes CDR1 MNHEY and CDR2 SMNVEV (reference sequence). This CDR3 contains 18 residues.

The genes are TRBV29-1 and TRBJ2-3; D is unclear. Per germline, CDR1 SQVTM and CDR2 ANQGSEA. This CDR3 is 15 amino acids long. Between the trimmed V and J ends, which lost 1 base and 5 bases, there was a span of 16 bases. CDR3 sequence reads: CSVEGGFPYQDTQYF. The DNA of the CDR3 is TGCAGCGTTGAAGGTGGTTTTCCTTACCAAGATACGCAGTATTTT.

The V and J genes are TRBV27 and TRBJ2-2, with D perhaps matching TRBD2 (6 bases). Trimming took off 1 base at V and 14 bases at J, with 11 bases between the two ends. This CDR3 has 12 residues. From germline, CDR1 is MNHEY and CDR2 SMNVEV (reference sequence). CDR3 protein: CASSLYGGTLFF. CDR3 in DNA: TGTGCCAGCAGTTTATATGGCGGGACCCTGTTTTTT.

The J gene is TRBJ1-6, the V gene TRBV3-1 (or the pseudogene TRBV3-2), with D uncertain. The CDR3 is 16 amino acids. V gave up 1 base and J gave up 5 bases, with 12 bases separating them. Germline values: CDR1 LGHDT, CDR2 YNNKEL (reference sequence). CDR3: CASSQGGRGNNSPLHF. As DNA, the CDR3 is TGTGCCAGCAGCCAAGGAGGTAGAGGGAATAATTCACCCCTCCACTTT.

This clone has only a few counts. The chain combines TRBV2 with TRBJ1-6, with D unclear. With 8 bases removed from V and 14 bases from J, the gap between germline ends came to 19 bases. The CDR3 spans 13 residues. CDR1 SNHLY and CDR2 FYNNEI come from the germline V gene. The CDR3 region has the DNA TGTGCCAGCCCGGGGTCGGCCAGTGAGACCCTCCACTTT. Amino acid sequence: CASPGSASETLHF.

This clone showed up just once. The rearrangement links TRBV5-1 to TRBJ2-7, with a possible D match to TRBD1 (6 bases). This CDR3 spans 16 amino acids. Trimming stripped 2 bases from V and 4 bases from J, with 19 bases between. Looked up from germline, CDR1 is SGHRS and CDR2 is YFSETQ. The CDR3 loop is CASSFTGSNQYYEQYF. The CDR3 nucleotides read TGCGCCAGCAGCTTCACAGGGTCCAACCAGTATTACGAGCAGTACTTC. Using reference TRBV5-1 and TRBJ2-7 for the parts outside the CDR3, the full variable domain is KAGVTQTPRYLIKTRGQQVTLSCSPISGHRSVSWYQQTPGQGLQFLFEYFSETQRNKGNFPGRFSGRQFSNSRSEMNVSTLELGDSALYLCASSFTGSNQYYEQYFGPGTRLTVT.

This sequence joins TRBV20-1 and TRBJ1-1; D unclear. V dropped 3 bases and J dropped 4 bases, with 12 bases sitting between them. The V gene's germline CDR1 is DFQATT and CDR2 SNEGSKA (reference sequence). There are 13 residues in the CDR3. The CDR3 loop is CSASSRLFTEAFF. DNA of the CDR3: TGCAGTGCTAGTTCCCGATTGTTCACTGAAGCTTTCTTT.

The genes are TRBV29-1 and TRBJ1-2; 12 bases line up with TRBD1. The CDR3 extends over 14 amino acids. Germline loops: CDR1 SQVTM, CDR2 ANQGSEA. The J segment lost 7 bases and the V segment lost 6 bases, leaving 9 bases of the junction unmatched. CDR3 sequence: CSVGGQGAPGGYTF. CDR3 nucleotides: TGCAGCGTAGGGGGACAGGGGGCGCCAGGTGGCTACACCTTC.

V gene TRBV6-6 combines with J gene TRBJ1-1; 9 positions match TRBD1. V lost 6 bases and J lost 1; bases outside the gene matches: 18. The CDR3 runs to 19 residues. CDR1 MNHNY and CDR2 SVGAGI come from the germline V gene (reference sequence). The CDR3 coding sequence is TGTGCCAGCAGCCGATCACCGGGACAGGGTTTCTTAGGGAACACTGAAGCTTTCTTT. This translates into CASSRSPGQGFLGNTEAFF.